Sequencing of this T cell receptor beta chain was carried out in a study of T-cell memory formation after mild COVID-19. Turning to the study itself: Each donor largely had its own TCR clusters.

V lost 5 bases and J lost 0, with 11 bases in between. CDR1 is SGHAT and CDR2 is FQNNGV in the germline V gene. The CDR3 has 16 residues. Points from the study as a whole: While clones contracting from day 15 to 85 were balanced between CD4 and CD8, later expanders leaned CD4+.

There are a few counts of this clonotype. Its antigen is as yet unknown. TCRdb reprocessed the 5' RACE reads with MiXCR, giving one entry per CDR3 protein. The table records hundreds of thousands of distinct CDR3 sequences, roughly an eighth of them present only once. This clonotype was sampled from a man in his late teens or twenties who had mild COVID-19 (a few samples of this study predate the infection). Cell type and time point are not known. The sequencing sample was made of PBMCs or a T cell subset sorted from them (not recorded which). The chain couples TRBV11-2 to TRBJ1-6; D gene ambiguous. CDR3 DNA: TGTGCCAGCAGCCTTATACAGAGCTCCTATAATTCACCCCTCCACTTT. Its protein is CASSLIQSSYNSPLHF.